The 2 T cell receptor beta chains in this list originate from one sample, sequenced in a study of human T cells and chemical hapten exposure (dated by TCRdb to 2020 to 2022). Interpreted using the paper, the time point label stands for: patch test 1, 2 weeks after DPC sensitization. The sample's treatment or condition label, decoded: therapeutic diphenylcyclopropenone sensitization with weekly scalp DPC. To prepare the library, RACE was applied. The reads were generated on a NextSeq 500. In TCRdb, the public reads were trimmed at Q25 with fastp and aligned with MiXCR, with productive beta chains retained. Every distinct CDR3 protein forms one entry, paired with its most common genes and DNA. A total of roughly 98,000 distinct CDR3 sequences appear in this sample, about an eighth of them only once. 2.1% of the sample lies in the top ten. The sample was whole blood, taken in connection with sensitization to the hapten diphenylcyclopropenone (DPC). The receptors were gathered from a woman aged 35 to 49 with alopecia areata. Some clones in this sample may be carry-over from other donors' samples.

At least ten counts were recorded for this clonotype. For the CDR3, the DNA is TGTGCCAGCAGCTTAAGTTTAGCGGGAGCCTACAATGAGCAGTTCTTC. It translates to CASSLSLAGAYNEQFF. The gene calls are TRBV7-9 and TRBJ2-1; TRBD2 aligns across 9 bases. The V gene end was trimmed by 2 bases and the J gene end by 2 bases; junction bases not matched to a gene: 4. The CDR3 loop spans 16 amino acids. Germline CDR1 is SEHNR and CDR2 is FQNEAQ (reference sequence).

The chain recombines TRBV20-1 with TRBJ2-7; D may be TRBD2 (5 bases). Germline V CDR1 and CDR2: DFQATT, SNEGSKA (reference sequence). The CDR3 totals 14 residues. Trimming cost V 6 bases and J 0 bases, with 15 bases left between them. The CDR3 sequence: CSARRPLGSYEQYF. DNA for the CDR3: TGCAGTGCCCGGAGGCCTCTCGGCTCCTACGAGCAGTACTTC.